This TCR beta chain was identified during a study of shared clonotypes between healthy human individuals (dated by TCRdb to about 2020). Some background on the complete study: Three men and two women, aged 18 to 49 years, made up the cohort. For each donor, three plates each were used for CD4 naive and CD4 memory, two plates were used for CD8 naive, and one plate was used for CD8 memory. Leukapheresis yielded between about 0.85 and 10 billion PBMCs per donor. To increase sequencing depth and limit assay-specific biases, TCR repertoire library preparation and sequencing were carried out by different laboratories using diverse techniques. To estimate repertoire size and how much clonotypes are shared between individuals, the study performed deep sequencing of blood TCR repertoires from roughly five healthy adults.

The paper as a whole reports these results and caveats: The small number of donors limited the genetic and exposure-history diversity represented. Sharing across a handful of donors was observed for about 5% of naive CD4, about 3.2% of naive CD8, about 2.3% of memory CD4, and around 0.44% of memory CD8 clonotypes. Sampling was limited to blood, and TCR repertoires in tissue likely differ from TCR repertoires in blood. Even with the large sequencing depth, rarefaction of the sorted-subset datasets indicated that sequencing was incomplete. Compared with non-shared clonotypes, clonotypes shared by all four sorted-subset donors had higher generation probabilities. Based on pairwise subsampling, the degree of clonotype sharing among donors was expected to be affected by sequencing depth. Naive subsets generally had larger estimated clonotype richness than memory subsets.

A note on this clone: It lacks a known antigen. There are no base qualities to consult, and no much larger clone falls within one base.

At the junction V is shortened by 1 base and J by 4 bases; bases outside the gene matches: 2. CDR1 and CDR2, looked up from the germline V gene, are SGHAT and FQNNGV. The CDR3 contains 15 residues, cysteine and phenylalanine counted. Kept here is only the CDR3 DNA, which spans 45 bases and is read in frame from base 1. CD8 naive samples consisted of CD45RO-negative cells that were positively selected for CCR7, yielding a CD45RA+CCR7+ population without TemRA cells. Donors were healthy HIV-negative adults with no recently reported acute infections or vaccinations. All donors were Caucasian adults living in Nashville, Tennessee, USA. Blood was obtained by leukapheresis, after which PBMCs were separated by Ficoll-Histopaque density gradient centrifugation and cryopreserved in liquid nitrogen vapor phase. Analytical flow cytometry was used to check the purity and quantity of each magnetically sorted T cell population. Each sorted fraction had its genomic DNA isolated and then quantified by UV absorbance on a Nanodrop 2000c.

Using the deep immunoSEQ assay, multiplex PCR amplified TCR CDR3 regions from genomic DNA. For each cell subset, the extracted genomic DNA was distributed evenly across all wells of several immunoSEQ 96-well plates, and each plate served as one replicate. For sorted subsets, approximately 210 ng genomic DNA, equal to 30,000 or so T cell genomes, was loaded into each replicate PCR. Purified libraries were quantified with a Qubit 3.0 fluorometer, sized on a Bioanalyzer 2100, and re-quantified with the KAPA Library Quantification kit. Every immunoSEQ 96-well plate was sequenced on a dedicated single-read 150-cycle Illumina NextSeq 550 flow cell. In the authors' own workflow: Because only junctional sequences without quality scores were contained in the immunoSEQ output, filtering matching that applied to full-length reads could not be performed. Sequences were annotated with PyIR, a Python wrapper for IgBLAST v1.9, using IMGT germline references to assign V/J genes and CDR3. Reads were filtered out if the reads had weak V/J assignments (E-value above 1e-6), no CDR3, stop codons, out-of-frame junctions, or ambiguous translated residues. V3J clonotypes were defined as sequences sharing an identical inferred V gene, J gene, and CDR3 amino acid sequence. To compute the percentage overlap between repertoires, the number of shared unique clonotypes was divided by the size of the smaller repertoire. Three approaches were used to assess repertoire richness: RTK rarefaction, the Chao1 estimator, and Recon v2.1 estimates of unobserved clonotypes. Generation probabilities for all TCRbeta clonotypes obtained by the gDNA method from four donors were computed using OLGA. TCRdb carries this immuneACCESS record with in-frame sequences only. Its versions omit some clonotypes, under half of them owing to an unresolved V gene in the studies checked, with the rest unexplained. That table furnishes V, J and clone size, whereas the DNA furnished D and trimming. The sample data list around 1.9 million clones, and 93% of these were observed just once. The top ten hold about 1.6% of the sample.

Material: naive CD8+ T cells from PBMCs. This specimen's cell subset or site label, interpreted: CD45RA+CCR7+. The sequence was obtained from a man in his late teens or twenties in good health. Some clones in this sample may be carry-over from other donors' samples. The chain is made from TRBV11-2 and TRBJ2-2; the junction holds 8 bases that match TRBD2. The bases are TGTGCCAGCAGCTTAGCACTAGCGGCCACCGGGGAGCTGTTTTTT. This translates into CASSLALAATGELFF.